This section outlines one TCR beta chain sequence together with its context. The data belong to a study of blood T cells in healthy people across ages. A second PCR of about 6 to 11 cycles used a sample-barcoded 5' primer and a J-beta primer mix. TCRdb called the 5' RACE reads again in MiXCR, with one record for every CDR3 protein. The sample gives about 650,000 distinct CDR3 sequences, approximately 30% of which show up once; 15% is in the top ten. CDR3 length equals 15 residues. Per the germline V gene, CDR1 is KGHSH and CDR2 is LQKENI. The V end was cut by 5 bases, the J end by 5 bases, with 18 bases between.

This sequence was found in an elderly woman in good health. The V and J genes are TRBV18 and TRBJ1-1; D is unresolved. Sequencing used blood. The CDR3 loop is CASSSGEGGQTEAFF. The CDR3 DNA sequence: TGTGCCAGCTCAAGTGGTGAGGGCGGCCAGACTGAAGCTTTCTTT.